The following is a T cell receptor beta chain sequence with its context. Within the sample, other DNA sequences also encode this same CDR3. Data came from immunoSEQ multiplex PCR; TCRdb stores just in-frame clones and leaves some out. The sample has about 1,600 clones; 15% to 20% are singletons. The sample is drawn from a study of tumour-infiltrating T cells in Burkitt lymphoma. Study as a whole: Productive clonality predicted overall and progression-free survival.

The specimen was tumor tissue. The TCR sequence derives from a human donor with diffuse large B-cell lymphoma.

This CDR3 reads CATSGLTQETQYF. CDR3 nucleotides: TGTGCCACCTCAGGGCTGACCCAAGAGACCCAGTACTTC. The chain employs TRBV6-5 and TRBJ2-5, with a possible D match to TRBD1 (5 bases). Germline V gene data show CDR1 as MNHEY and CDR2 as SVGAGI. The CDR3 contains 13 residues. Deletions cut 10 bases from V and 1 base from J, with 13 bases between.